This T cell receptor beta chain originates from a study of molecular identifiers for immune sequencing clone quantification. TCRdb reprocessed the PCR reads with MiXCR, giving one entry per CDR3 protein. This table has about 510,000 distinct CDR3 sequences, about 21% appearing once. Germline assignment: CDR1 MNHEY and CDR2 SMNVEV (reference sequence). The CDR3 spans 18 residues. Germline trimming cut 2 bases from V and 1 base from J; bases unmatched to any gene: 13. This chain links TRBV27 with TRBJ1-1; 7 bases map to TRBD1. The specimen sequenced was naive CD8+ T cells from blood, with Jurkat cell RNA spiked in. Regarding subset: FACS-sorted CD8+CD4-CCR7+CD45RA+ naive T cells. This clonotype was sampled from a human donor in good health. Some libraries in this study had Jurkat cell RNA spiked in. In DNA, the CDR3 is TGTGCCAGCAGTTTACAGCTCCCACCCAGGGGGGGGAACACTGAAGCTTTCTTT. This translates into CASSLQLPPRGGNTEAFF.